The 24 T cell receptor beta chains listed next were all sequenced from one sample in a study of T cells after yellow fever vaccination (dated by TCRdb to between 2019 and 2020). Libraries were built with 5' RACE. The sequencer was an Illumina HiSeq 2500. TCRdb cleaned the public reads at Q25 with fastp, built clones with MiXCR and kept in-frame beta chains. All rows with the same CDR3 protein become a single entry with the most common DNA and genes. In all, the sample holds just under 600,000 distinct CDR3 sequences, and 13% of those were seen once. The ten largest make up over 11% of the sample. The treatment or condition label on this specimen signifies: live attenuated yellow fever vaccine strain. The sample was PBMCs, taken on the day of the yellow fever booster vaccination. Every receptor here comes from a man aged 30 to 45 who received the YFV17D yellow fever vaccine.

CDR3 in amino acids: CASSLTGGVGETQYF. The CDR3 nucleotides read TGTGCCAGCAGCTTAACAGGGGGAGTCGGAGAGACCCAGTACTTC. The V gene is TRBV7-3, the J gene TRBJ2-5; possibly TRBD1 for D (6 bases). There are 15 residues in the CDR3. The V gene lost 0 bases and the J gene lost 4 bases, with 12 bases spanning the gap. Per the germline V gene, CDR1 is SGHTA and CDR2 is FQGTGA. Full variable domain (outside the CDR3, taken from reference TRBV7-3 and TRBJ2-5): GAGVSQTPSNKVTEKGKYVELRCDPISGHTALYWYRQSLGQGPEFLIYFQGTGAADDSGLPNDRFFAVRPEGSVSTLKIQRTERGDSAVYLCASSLTGGVGETQYFGPGTRLLVL.

This clonotype appeared a few times. The V and J genes are TRBV4-1 and TRBJ2-7, with TRBD2 identical over 9 bases. CDR3 length equals 16 residues. Germline V CDR1 and CDR2: MGHRA, YSYEKL. Germline trimming cut 0 bases from V and 3 bases from J; bases unmatched to any gene: 6. The CDR3 region is CASSQDDATSGYEQYF. Written as DNA, the CDR3 is TGCGCCAGCAGCCAAGATGACGCGACTAGCGGCTACGAGCAGTACTTC.

This clonotype was picked up a small number of times. This chain uses TRBV14 with TRBJ2-7; TRBD2 aligns across 7 bases. Germline-derived CDR1 and CDR2 are SGHDN and FVKESK. This CDR3 has 14 amino acids. J lost 3 bases, V lost 0 bases, and 2 bases had no gene match. In DNA, the CDR3 is TGTGCCAGCAGCCAAGAAGCGGGACGCTACGAGCAGTACTTC. Its translation: CASSQEAGRYEQYF.

In its sample, this clonotype was seen a few times. This chain links TRBV27 with TRBJ1-1; D ambiguous. Germline V CDR1 and CDR2: MNHEY, SMNVEV (reference sequence). V was clipped by 4 bases and J by 10 bases, with 13 bases between them. The CDR3 length is 12 residues. This CDR3 is CASSSRGRGAFF. The CDR3 DNA is TGTGCCAGCAGTTCGCGAGGCCGGGGAGCTTTCTTT.

This clonotype has at least ten counts. The rearrangement joins TRBV5-5 to TRBJ2-3; TRBD1 is a possible D gene (5 bases). Trimming left V 0 bases short and J 5 bases short, with 7 bases between. This CDR3 contains 13 residues. Germline V gene data show CDR1 as SGHKS and CDR2 as YYEKEE (reference sequence). The CDR3 here is CASSLGQQDTQYF. The CDR3 nucleotides read TGTGCCAGCAGCTTGGGACAGCAAGATACGCAGTATTTT.

The sample holds a few counts of this clonotype. The CDR3 sequence: CASRKGQETQYF. The CDR3 coding sequence is TGCGCCAGCAGGAAGGGTCAAGAGACCCAGTACTTC. V gene TRBV5-1 combines with J gene TRBJ2-5; D is uncertain. Germline V lookup: CDR1 SGHRS, CDR2 YFSETQ. V shed 5 bases and J shed 2 bases, with 7 bases lying between them. The CDR3 runs to 12 residues.

This chain links TRBV29-1 with TRBJ2-7; a weak D match, TRBD2 (6 bases). The V gene's germline CDR1 is SQVTM and CDR2 ANQGSEA. This CDR3 has 13 residues. The V end lost 4 bases, the J end lost 6 bases, and 16 bases lay between the germline ends. Here the CDR3 DNA reads TGCAGCGTTGGAGCGGGCTCTGGGAGCGAGCAGTACTTC. It translates to CSVGAGSGSEQYF.

This clonotype has at least ten counts. This chain links TRBV11-2 with TRBJ2-5; D perhaps matches TRBD2 (6 bases). Between the trimmed V and J ends, which lost 1 base and 5 bases, there was a span of 11 bases. This CDR3 region has 14 residues. Germline CDR1 is SGHAT and CDR2 is FQNNGV. The chain's CDR3 is CASSLAGVFETQYF. DNA for the CDR3: TGTGCCAGCAGCTTAGCGGGAGTTTTTGAGACCCAGTACTTC. The full variable domain, its missing parts supplied by reference TRBV11-2 and TRBJ2-5, is EAGVAQSPRYKIIEKRQSVAFWCNPISGHATLYWYQQILGQGPKLLIQFQNNGVVDDSQLPKDRFSAERLKGVDSTLKIQPAKLEDSAVYLCASSLAGVFETQYFGPGTRLLVL.

The rearrangement uses TRBV12-3 or TRBV12-4 and TRBJ2-3, with D possibly being TRBD2 (7 bases). This CDR3 is built from 14 residues. The V gene lost 8 bases and the J gene lost 1 base, with 13 bases spanning the gap. CDR3 loop: CASQRGGRTDTQYF. In DNA form, the CDR3 reads TGTGCCAGCCAAAGGGGGGGTCGCACAGATACGCAGTATTTT.

This clonotype showed up just a few times. This rearrangement joins TRBV2 to TRBJ1-3, with D maybe TRBD1 (6 bases). The CDR3 runs 14 residues. The V gene's germline CDR1 is SNHLY and CDR2 FYNNEI. The V end was cut by 8 bases, the J end by 2 bases, with 13 bases between. DNA of the CDR3: TGTGCCAGCCCCAAACCAGGGGCTGGAAACACCATATATTTT. Protein product: CASPKPGAGNTIYF.

This sequence joins TRBV10-1 and TRBJ2-1; TRBD2 aligns across 11 bases. The CDR3 covers 16 residues. CDR1 is WNHNN, CDR2 SYGVQD, per germline (reference sequence). Trimming at V came to 3 bases and at J to 6 bases, leaving 7 bases not matched to a gene. CDR3 coding DNA: TGCGCCAGCAGTGAAATAGCGGGAGGGCCGGTCAATGAGCAGTTCTTC. It is translated as CASSEIAGGPVNEQFF.

Comments on this clonotype: A junction end diverges from the germline sequence, so it may reflect a read error. The chain recombines TRBV5-5 with TRBJ2-7; 7 bases are shared with TRBD1. CDR1 SGHKS and CDR2 YYEKEE come from the germline V gene (reference sequence). The CDR3 loop spans 14 amino acids. Here the CDR3 reads CASSSWDSSYEQCF. DNA of the CDR3: TGTGCCAGCAGCAGCTGGGACAGTTCCTACGAGCAGTGCTTC.

The V call is TRBV11-1, the J call TRBJ2-1; D gene uncertain. Per the germline V gene, CDR1 is SGHAT and CDR2 is FQDESV (reference sequence). Trimming removed 4 bases from V and 2 bases from J, with 24 bases in between. This CDR3 comprises 19 residues. For the CDR3, the DNA is TGTGCCAGCAGCTCCCTACCCCCCCCGTTGGGCGGCCCCTACAATGAGCAGTTCTTC. It codes for CASSSLPPPLGGPYNEQFF.

The chain combines TRBV7-2 with TRBJ2-4, with TRBD2 as a possible D gene (6 bases). V shed 5 bases and J shed 6 bases, with 8 bases lying between them. Germline V gives CDR1 SGHTA, CDR2 FQGNSA. This CDR3 contains 12 residues. The CDR3 spells CASSTGRNIQYF. In DNA form, the CDR3 reads TGTGCCAGCAGCACCGGGAGAAACATTCAGTACTTC. The variable domain in full, with the rest retrieved from reference TRBV7-2 and TRBJ2-4, is GAGVSQSPSNKVTEKGKDVELRCDPISGHTALYWYRQSLGQGLEFLIYFQGNSAPDKSGLPSDRFSAERTGGSVSTLTIQRTQQEDSAVYLCASSTGRNIQYFGAGTRLSVL.

This clonotype was picked up a small number of times. The V gene is TRBV7-8, the J gene TRBJ2-3; no clear D. CDR1 and CDR2 from the germline V gene are SGHVS and FQNEAQ. The V end was cut by 8 bases, the J end by 7 bases, with 10 bases between. The CDR3 consists of 11 residues. CDR3 amino acids: CASRLSNTQYF. The CDR3 DNA follows: TGTGCCAGCCGCCTTTCTAATACGCAGTATTTT.

This rearrangement joins TRBV5-1 to TRBJ2-3; 8 bases agree with TRBD1. This CDR3 is 15 amino acids long. Germline lookup yields CDR1 SGHRS and CDR2 YFSETQ. J was trimmed by 2 bases and V by 5 bases; bases with no gene match: 7. CDR3 nucleotides: TGCGCCAGCAGGGGAGACAGGGGCGTCACAGATACGCAGTATTTT. Amino acid sequence: CASRGDRGVTDTQYF. Looking up the rest from reference TRBV5-1 and TRBJ2-3 gives the full variable domain: KAGVTQTPRYLIKTRGQQVTLSCSPISGHRSVSWYQQTPGQGLQFLFEYFSETQRNKGNFPGRFSGRQFSNSRSEMNVSTLELGDSALYLCASRGDRGVTDTQYFGPGTRLTVL.

This clonotype was detected ten times or more. This chain links TRBV7-9 with TRBJ2-1, with 12 nucleotides matching TRBD1. Germline V gene lookup returns CDR1 SEHNR and CDR2 FQNEAQ (reference sequence). V lost 3 bases to trimming and J lost 4 bases; unmatched junction nucleotides: 1. The CDR3 is 15 amino acids. CDR3 in amino acids: CASSLGQGAYNEQFF. The CDR3 DNA reads as TGTGCCAGCAGCTTGGGACAGGGGGCGTACAATGAGCAGTTCTTC.

This CDR3 is CASSRTLAPGELFF. In DNA, the CDR3 is TGTGCCAGCAGTCGGACCTTAGCCCCCGGGGAGCTGTTTTTT. J is TRBJ2-2 and V is TRBV6-2 or TRBV6-3; D remains unclear. The CDR3 is 14 residues long. Germline-derived CDR1 and CDR2 are MNHEY and SVGEGT. V lost 5 bases to trimming and J lost 6 bases, with 13 bases between them.

The rearrangement links TRBV7-2 to TRBJ1-1, with unresolved D. The length of the CDR3 is 12 residues. In germline, CDR1 is SGHTA, CDR2 FQGNSA. The V end lost 4 bases, the J end lost 1 base, and 4 bases lay between the germline ends. The DNA of the CDR3 is TGTGCCAGCAGCTCCGCGAACACTGAAGCTTTCTTT. Protein sequence: CASSSANTEAFF. Full variable domain (remainder filled in from reference TRBV7-2 and TRBJ1-1): GAGVSQSPSNKVTEKGKDVELRCDPISGHTALYWYRQSLGQGLEFLIYFQGNSAPDKSGLPSDRFSAERTGGSVSTLTIQRTQQEDSAVYLCASSSANTEAFFGQGTRLTVV.

This clonotype has just a few counts. The chain is built from TRBV12-3 or TRBV12-4 and TRBJ2-2, with a weak D call TRBD2 (6 bases). V lost 3 bases to trimming and J lost 0 bases, with 11 bases between them. This CDR3 has 16 residues. As DNA, the CDR3 is TGTGCCAGCAGTTTCCCCGGGGGAGCGAACACCGGGGAGCTGTTTTTT. Amino acids: CASSFPGGANTGELFF.

The chain carries TRBV19 and TRBJ2-7; 12 nucleotides align to TRBD1. J was trimmed by 7 bases and V by 5 bases; bases with no gene match: 9. This CDR3 is 15 amino acids long. Germline V gives CDR1 LNHDA, CDR2 SQIVND (reference sequence). DNA of the CDR3: TGTGCCAGTAGTCCCCCGGGACAGGGGGCTAAGGAGCAGTACTTC. Amino acid sequence: CASSPPGQGAKEQYF.

The chain joins TRBV6-1 to TRBJ2-1, with 10 bases fitting TRBD2. This CDR3 is built from 16 residues. J gave up 5 bases and V 5 bases, and 9 bases lay outside the gene matches. Germline CDR1 MNHNS, CDR2 SASEGT. The CDR3 is CASSPPGLAHHNEQFF. The CDR3 coding sequence is TGTGCCAGCAGTCCCCCGGGACTAGCGCACCACAATGAGCAGTTCTTC.

The rearrangement uses TRBV6-5 and TRBJ2-7; 8 bases match TRBD1. Germline CDR1 MNHEY, CDR2 SVGAGI. V shed 0 bases, J shed 6 bases, and the junction held 4 bases outside the gene matches. This CDR3 contains 14 residues. Here the CDR3 DNA reads TGTGCCAGCAGTTACTCGAGTCAGGGGGCCGAGCAGTACTTC. Amino acids: CASSYSSQGAEQYF.

V usage is TRBV7-8 and J usage is TRBJ2-7, with 8 bases matching TRBD2. Trimming took 1 base from V and 5 from J; bases not matched to a gene: 10. The germline gives CDR1 SGHVS, CDR2 FQNEAQ. There are 16 residues in the CDR3. CDR3 residues: CASSLVGGRFHNEQYF. The CDR3 DNA reads TGTGCCAGCAGCTTAGTGGGCGGGAGGTTTCACAACGAGCAGTACTTC. The whole variable domain, filled in from reference TRBV7-8 and TRBJ2-7, reads GAGVSQSPRYKVAKRGQDVALRCDPISGHVSLFWYQQALGQGPEFLTYFQNEAQLDKSGLPSDRFFAERPEGSVSTLKIQRTQQEDSAVYLCASSLVGGRFHNEQYFGPGTRLTVT.